The clone carrying this T cell receptor beta chain was found a few times. The antigen is unknown. The data belong to a study of cytomegalovirus exposure and HLA in healthy donors. Germline V gene sequence: CDR1 ENHRY, CDR2 SYGVKD. The CDR3 covers 11 residues. General study results and limits: The presence/absence work took it that sequencing depth was about the same across donors. In a later analysis, common viral pathogens appeared linked to several of the most significant clusters.

Researchers ran the PCR with 60 Vbeta and 13 Jbeta primers. Profiling relied on immunoSEQ multiplex PCR, and the TCRdb table lists in-frame clones only, not all of them. The profile covers around 130,000 clones, with about three quarters appearing a single time and over 5% taken by the ten largest. The V gene is TRBV10-3, the J gene TRBJ2-3, with a possible D match to TRBD1 (5 bases). The receptor comes from a middle-aged man in good health and CMV-seropositive. The specimen was PBMCs. CDR3 sequence reads: CATTATDTQYF. CDR3 DNA sequence: TGTGCTACGACAGCCACAGATACGCAGTATTTT.